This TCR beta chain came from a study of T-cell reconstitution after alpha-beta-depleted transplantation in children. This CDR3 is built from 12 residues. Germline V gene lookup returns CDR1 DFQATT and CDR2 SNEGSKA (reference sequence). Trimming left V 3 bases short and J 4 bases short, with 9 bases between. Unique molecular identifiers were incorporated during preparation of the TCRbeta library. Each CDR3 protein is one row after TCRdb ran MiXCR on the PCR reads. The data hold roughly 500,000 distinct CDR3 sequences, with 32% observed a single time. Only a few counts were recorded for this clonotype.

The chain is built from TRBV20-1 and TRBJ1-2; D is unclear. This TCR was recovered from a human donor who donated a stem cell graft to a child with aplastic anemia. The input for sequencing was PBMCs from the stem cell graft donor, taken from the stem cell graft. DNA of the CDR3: TGCAGTGCTAGTCCGAGGAGCTATGGCTACACCTTC. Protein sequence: CSASPRSYGYTF.